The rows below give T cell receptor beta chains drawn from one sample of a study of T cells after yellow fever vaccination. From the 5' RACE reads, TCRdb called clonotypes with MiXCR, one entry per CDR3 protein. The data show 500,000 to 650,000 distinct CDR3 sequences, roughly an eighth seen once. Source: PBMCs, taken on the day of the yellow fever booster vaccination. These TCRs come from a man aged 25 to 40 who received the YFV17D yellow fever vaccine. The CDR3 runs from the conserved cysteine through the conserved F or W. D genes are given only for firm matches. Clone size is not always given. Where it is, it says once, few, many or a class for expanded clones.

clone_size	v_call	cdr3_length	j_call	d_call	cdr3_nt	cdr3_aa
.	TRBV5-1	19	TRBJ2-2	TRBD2	TGCGCCAGCAGCCCCTATCTAGGGACTAGCGGACCGAACACCGGGGAGCTGTTTTTT	CASSPYLGTSGPNTGELFF
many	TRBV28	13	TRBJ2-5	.	TGTGCCAGCAGTTTTGCAGGGGGGGAGACCCAGTACTTC	CASSFAGGETQYF
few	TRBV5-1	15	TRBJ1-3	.	TGCGCCAGCAGCTCCTCCCCAGGGGCTGGAAACACCATATATTTT	CASSSSPGAGNTIYF
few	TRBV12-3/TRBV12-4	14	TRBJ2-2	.	TGTGCCAGCAGTTTTCACCCGCACACCGGGGAGCTGTTTTTT	CASSFHPHTGELFF
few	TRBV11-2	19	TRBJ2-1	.	TGTGCCAGCAGCTCCCCATCCCAGGGGCGTTGGTCCTCCTACAATGAGCAGTTCTTC	CASSSPSQGRWSSYNEQFF
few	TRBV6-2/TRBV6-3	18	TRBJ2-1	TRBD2	TGTGCCAGCAGTTACTTGCCACGACTAGCGGCCTCCTACAATGAGCAGTTCTTC	CASSYLPRLAASYNEQFF
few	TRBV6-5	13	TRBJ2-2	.	TGTGCCAGCAGTTTCACCCTAGCCGGGGAGCTGTTTTTT	CASSFTLAGELFF
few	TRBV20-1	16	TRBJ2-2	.	TGCAGTGCTAGAAGAAGGGGGAAAACCTACACCGGGGAGCTGTTTTTT	CSARRRGKTYTGELFF
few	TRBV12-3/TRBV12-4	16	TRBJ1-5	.	TGTGCCAGCAGTTCTCACCAGACATATAGCAATCAGCCCCAGCATTTT	CASSSHQTYSNQPQHF
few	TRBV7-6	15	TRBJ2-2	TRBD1	TGTGCCAGCAGCTTACTGGGACAGGGGACCGGGGAGCTGTTTTTT	CASSLLGQGTGELFF
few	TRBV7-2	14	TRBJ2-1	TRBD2	TGTGCCAGCAGCTTGTTTAGCGGGAGCCTTGAGCAGTTCTTC	CASSLFSGSLEQFF
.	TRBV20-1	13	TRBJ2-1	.	TGCAGTGCTTTGGGGAGCTCCTACAATGAGCAGTTCTTC	CSALGSSYNEQFF